The entry that follows covers one T cell receptor beta chain sequence. Which antigen it targets is not known. Base qualities are not at hand, and no much larger clone is one base apart. This entry is derived from a study of OX40 agonist ivuxolimab in advanced cancers. Regarding the research as a whole: Ivuxolimab was a fully human IgG2 agonistic monoclonal antibody targeting the costimulatory receptor OX40 (CD134). Of the approximately 54 dose-escalation patients, hepatocellular carcinoma was present in about 19, melanoma in approximately 15, renal cell carcinoma in 9 and head and neck cancer in 9. Partial responses occurred in three dose-escalation patients, of whom one had hepatocellular carcinoma and two had cutaneous melanoma. Peripheral TCRbeta sequencing was intended to test whether TCR sequence diversity was altered and clonal T-cell expansion was caused by ivuxolimab. Patients were allowed to have had prior anti-PD-1, anti-PD-L1 or anti-CTLA-4 therapy, and approximately 39% of the dose-escalation patients had been treated with checkpoint inhibitors. The dose-escalation cohort was about 83% male with a mean age of about 54 years, ranging from about 23 to 85. Intravenous ivuxolimab was administered to patients every 2 weeks at six dose levels: 0.01, 0.1, 0.3, 1.5, 3 and 10 mg/kg. The paper reports the monotherapy dose-escalation portion (N ≈ 50 patients) of the phase I ivuxolimab trial.

Genomic DNA was isolated from the sorted cells so that the TCRbeta CDR3 region could be sequenced. The immunoSEQ Assay was used for sequencing of TCRbeta CDR3 regions. Held by TCRdb, this immuneACCESS table contains in-frame sequences only and omits some clones. Under half of the omission traces to an unresolved V gene where checked; the cause of the rest is unknown. Counted in this sample were some 110,000 clones; around nine tenths of them appeared once. The top ten constitute roughly 0.5% of the sample. The trial excluded patients who had a history of autoimmune disease or who were on systemic immunosuppression. Peripheral blood for TCR sequencing was collected from all dose cohorts at baseline, on cycle 4 day 1, and on cycle 7 day 1. The samples were taken from a phase I, first-in-human, multicenter, open-label dose-escalation trial of ivuxolimab. The trial enrolled adults with locally advanced or metastatic head and neck squamous cell, hepatocellular, melanoma or renal cell carcinoma. Before TCR sequencing, CD4+ T cells and CD8+ T cells from peripheral blood were sorted into separate populations.

Sequences SGHRS (CDR1) and YFSETQ (CDR2) are obtained from the germline V gene. The CDR3, cysteine through phenylalanine, is 14 amino acids long. The CDR3 DNA has 42 bases and is translated from base 1. V loses 4 bases, J loses 6 bases, and the germline ends lie 14 bases apart. On the study overall, not on this receptor specifically: Low levels of normalized T-cell clonal expansion were also seen in some nonresponding patients. At doses of 0.1 to 3.0 mg/kg, clonal expansion of both CD4+ and CD8+ T cells in blood was seen between baseline and week 6. After ivuxolimab, CD8+ T cells had more expanded clones than CD4+ T cells on average. Which antigens the clonally expanded peripheral T cells were specific for was not determined. In the 0.1-3.0 mg/kg groups, partial responders were among the patients with the lowest normalized peripheral clonal expansion, particularly in CD8+ T cells.

The TCR originated in an adult with an advanced solid tumor such as melanoma, head and neck, liver or kidney cancer. The V and J segments used are TRBV5-1 and TRBJ2-1; TRBD1 is a possible D gene, resting on 5 matching bases. The specimen was CD4+ or CD8+ T cells sorted from blood, collected in a trial of the OX40 agonist ivuxolimab. This receptor carries the CDR3 CASSPGPGFNEQFF. The DNA sequence reads TGCGCCAGCAGCCCCGGTCCAGGGTTCAATGAGCAGTTCTTC. When the CDR3 is completed using the reference TRBV5-1 and TRBJ2-1 genes on either side, the full variable domain is KAGVTQTPRYLIKTRGQQVTLSCSPISGHRSVSWYQQTPGQGLQFLFEYFSETQRNKGNFPGRFSGRQFSNSRSEMNVSTLELGDSALYLCASSPGPGFNEQFFGPGTRLTVL.